These T cell receptor beta chains were read from a single sample in a study of blood T cells in healthy people across ages. TCRdb processed the 5' RACE reads anew with MiXCR; each CDR3 protein has one entry. The repertoire has over 950,000 distinct CDR3 sequences, around two fifths of them found once; the top ten carry 13%. The material sequenced was blood. Receptors were obtained from a man between 18 and 29 years old in good health. CDR3s include the opening cysteine and the closing phenylalanine or tryptophan. The D gene is left open where the match is weak. Clone size, where shown, is once, few, many, or a class for clones that have expanded.

d_call: -
v_call: TRBV25-1
clone_size: -
j_call: TRBJ2-4
cdr3_nt: TGTGCCAGCAGTGAATCAGGGGGGGGCAAAAACATTCAGTACTTC
cdr3_aa: CASSESGGGKNIQYF

d_call: -
v_call: TRBV4-1
clone_size: -
j_call: TRBJ1-1
cdr3_nt: TGCGCCAGCAGCCACCTAACAGGCAACACTGAAGCTTTCTTT
cdr3_aa: CASSHLTGNTEAFF

d_call: -
v_call: TRBV12-3/TRBV12-4
clone_size: -
j_call: TRBJ2-3
cdr3_nt: TGTGCCAGCAGTTTAGCGCCAGGGCAGCCCACAGATACGCAGTATTTT
cdr3_aa: CASSLAPGQPTDTQYF

d_call: TRBD1
v_call: TRBV5-1
clone_size: -
j_call: TRBJ1-2
cdr3_nt: TGCGCCAGCAGCTTGGTGGGACAGTTCTATGGCTACACCTTC
cdr3_aa: CASSLVGQFYGYTF

d_call: -
v_call: TRBV7-3
clone_size: many
j_call: TRBJ2-3
cdr3_nt: TGTGCCAGCAGCCTCAGAGCCGAGGATACGCAGTATTTT
cdr3_aa: CASSLRAEDTQYF

d_call: -
v_call: TRBV12-3/TRBV12-4
clone_size: -
j_call: TRBJ2-1
cdr3_nt: TGTGCCAGCAGTTTGGGGCCGCGGCCCAAGCAGTTCTTC
cdr3_aa: CASSLGPRPKQFF

d_call: TRBD2
v_call: TRBV28
clone_size: -
j_call: TRBJ2-3
cdr3_nt: TGTGCCAGCAGTTCGAAGCGGGGGGGCGTAAATACGCAGTATTTT
cdr3_aa: CASSSKRGGVNTQYF

d_call: -
v_call: TRBV9
clone_size: few
j_call: TRBJ1-5
cdr3_nt: TGTGCCAGCGCGGAGGGGCCCGAAGGTCAGCCCCAGCATTTT
cdr3_aa: CASAEGPEGQPQHF

d_call: -
v_call: TRBV5-1
clone_size: -
j_call: TRBJ1-1
cdr3_nt: TGCGCCAGCAGCTCGCAGACAGGACGAATGAACACTGAAGCTTTCTTT
cdr3_aa: CASSSQTGRMNTEAFF

d_call: -
v_call: TRBV3-1
clone_size: -
j_call: TRBJ2-7
cdr3_nt: TGTGCCAGCAGCCAAGTTATGGCGGGACAAGGCTACGAGCGGTACTTC
cdr3_aa: CASSQVMAGQGYERYF

d_call: TRBD2
v_call: TRBV27
clone_size: -
j_call: TRBJ2-1
cdr3_nt: TGTGCCAGCAGTTCCCTCGGACCCAGCGGGGGAAATTACAATGAGCAGTTCTTC
cdr3_aa: CASSSLGPSGGNYNEQFF